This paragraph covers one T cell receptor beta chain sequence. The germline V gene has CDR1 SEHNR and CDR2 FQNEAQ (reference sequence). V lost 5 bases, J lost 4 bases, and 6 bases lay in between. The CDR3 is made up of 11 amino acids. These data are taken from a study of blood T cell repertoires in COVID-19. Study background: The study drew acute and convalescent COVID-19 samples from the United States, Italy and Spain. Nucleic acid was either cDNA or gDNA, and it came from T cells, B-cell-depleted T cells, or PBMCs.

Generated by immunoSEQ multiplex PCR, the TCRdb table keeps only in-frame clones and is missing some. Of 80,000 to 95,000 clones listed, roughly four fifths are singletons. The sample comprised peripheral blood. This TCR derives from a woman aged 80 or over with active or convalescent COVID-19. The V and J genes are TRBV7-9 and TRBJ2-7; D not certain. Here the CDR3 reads CASSREYEQYF. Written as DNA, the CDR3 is TGTGCCAGCAGCCGAGAGTACGAGCAGTACTTC.